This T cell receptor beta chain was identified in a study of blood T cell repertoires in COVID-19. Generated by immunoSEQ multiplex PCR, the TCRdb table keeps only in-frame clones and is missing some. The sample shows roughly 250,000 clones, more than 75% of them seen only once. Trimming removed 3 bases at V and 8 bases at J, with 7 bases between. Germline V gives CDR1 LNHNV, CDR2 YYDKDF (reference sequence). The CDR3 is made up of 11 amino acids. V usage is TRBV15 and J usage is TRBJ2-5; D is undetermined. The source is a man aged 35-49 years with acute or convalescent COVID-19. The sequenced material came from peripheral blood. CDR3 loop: CATSSQATQYF. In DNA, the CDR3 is TGTGCCACCAGCAGCCAGGCTACCCAGTACTTC.